The rows below give T cell receptor beta chains drawn from one sample of a study of cytotoxic CD8 clonotypes in ibrutinib-treated CLL. Profiled with immunoSEQ multiplex PCR; TCRdb holds only in-frame clones, not every one. The sample lists over 200,000 clones; around 70% were seen once. Here the sequenced sample was PBMCs, taken after 12 months of ibrutinib treatment. The origin of the receptors is a human donor with chronic lymphocytic leukemia. Both conserved end residues are part of each CDR3. A D gene is named only where the DNA matches it firmly. The listing skips clone size in some rows; elsewhere it reads once, few, many or a size class.

size | J | V | D | DNA | CDR3
. | TRBJ1-1 | TRBV13 | . | TGTGCCAGCAGCCGAAAAGCCACAGGGTCTGAAGCTTTCTTT | CASSRKATGSEAFF
. | TRBJ1-3 | TRBV4-3 | . | TGCGCCAGCAGCCAAATTACTGGAAACACCATATATTTT | CASSQITGNTIYF
. | TRBJ1-2 | TRBV7-8 | TRBD1 | TGTGCCAGCAGCTTAACGTCACAGGGGATGGGCTACACCTTC | CASSLTSQGMGYTF
. | TRBJ1-5 | TRBV19 | TRBD1 | TGTGCCAGTAGTATCCGGACAGGGCTTAATCAGCCCCAGCATTTT | CASSIRTGLNQPQHF
few | TRBJ1-1 | TRBV14 | . | TGTGCCAGCAGCCCTAACCGGGGTGTAGGTGAAGCTTTCTTT | CASSPNRGVGEAFF
many | TRBJ2-3 | TRBV18 | . | TGTGCCAGCTCACCACAGGGGCAGGAAGATACGCAGTATTTT | CASSPQGQEDTQYF
. | TRBJ1-2 | TRBV9 | TRBD1 | TGTGCCAGCAGCGTAGAAGGAGGAGGGGGCGTCTATGGCTACACCTTC | CASSVEGGGGVYGYTF
once | TRBJ2-7 | TRBV15 | . | TGTGCCACCAGCAACCGAATCGGTGGTCGAGTGTCCTACGAGCAGTACTTC | CATSNRIGGRVSYEQYF
. | TRBJ2-5 | TRBV18 | . | TGTGCCAGCTCACCCCAGGGGGGGCTCCAAGAGACCCAGTACTTC | CASSPQGGLQETQYF
. | TRBJ2-5 | TRBV29-1 | . | TGCAGCACCACGGGTAGCGGAGGGGACCAGTACTTC | CSTTGSGGDQYF
. | TRBJ1-1 | TRBV10-3 | TRBD1 | TGTGCCATCAAGGTTGGACAGGCGATCAATGAAGCTTTCTTT | CAIKVGQAINEAFF
. | TRBJ1-2 | TRBV5-1 | TRBD1 | TGCGCCAGCAGCTTGGGGACAGGGGATTTCTATGGCTACACCTTC | CASSLGTGDFYGYTF
. | TRBJ2-3 | TRBV9 | . | TGTGCCAGCAGCGTAGTCGAATCCACAGATACGCAGTATTTT | CASSVVESTDTQYF
. | TRBJ2-2 | TRBV18 | . | TGTGCCAGCTCACCGTTTAGCGGAGGAAACACCGGGGAGCTGTTTTTT | CASSPFSGGNTGELFF
. | TRBJ2-2 | TRBV29-1 | TRBD1 | TGCAGCGTACAGGACAGGGGGTTCACCGGGGAGCTGTTTTTT | CSVQDRGFTGELFF
few | TRBJ1-5 | TRBV6-1 | . | TGTGCCAGCACTACATTCCATGGCAATCAGCCCCAGCATTTT | CASTTFHGNQPQHF
once | TRBJ2-7 | TRBV9 | . | TGTGCCAGCAGCGTTGGTAGCAGGAGCTCCTACGAGCAGTACTTC | CASSVGSRSSYEQYF
. | TRBJ2-1 | TRBV9 | . | TGTGCCAGCAGCGTAACCGGGGTCTCCTACAATGAGCAGTTCTTC | CASSVTGVSYNEQFF
few | TRBJ1-2 | TRBV30 | . | TGTGCCTGGAGGACGTCGGGCTACACCTTC | CAWRTSGYTF
. | TRBJ2-5 | TRBV6-1 | . | TGTGCCAGCAGTGAATGGTCACTGCGCGCTAGCAGGTCGCGAGAGACCCAGTACTTC | CASSEWSLRASRSRETQYF
. | TRBJ2-7 | TRBV4-2 | TRBD1 | TGTGCCAGCAGCGCCGGACAGGGGGACTACGAGCAGTACTTC | CASSAGQGDYEQYF
. | TRBJ2-7 | TRBV5-1 | . | TGCGCCAGCAGCTTCAGGGTCTCCATGGAGCAGTACTTC | CASSFRVSMEQYF
. | TRBJ1-4 | TRBV29-1 | . | TGCAGCGTCTGGGACACCTTTAATGAAAAACTGTTTTTT | CSVWDTFNEKLFF
. | TRBJ1-1 | TRBV13 | . | TGTGCCAGCAGCCCACCATGGGAGAACACTGAAGCTTTCTTT | CASSPPWENTEAFF
. | TRBJ2-3 | TRBV4-3 | TRBD1 | TGCGCCAGCAGCCGCTACCGACAGGGTACCGATACGCAGTATTTT | CASSRYRQGTDTQYF
once | TRBJ1-2 | TRBV6-5 | . | TGTGCCAGCAGTTACTCGATGGCCATATCGGGGCCCTACACCTTC | CASSYSMAISGPYTF
. | TRBJ2-3 | TRBV10-3 | TRBD2 | TGTGCCATCAGTAAAAGCGGGGATAACACAGATACGCAGTATTTT | CAISKSGDNTDTQYF
. | TRBJ2-7 | TRBV11-3 | . | TGTGCCAGCAGCTTAGGGCTCGGAGGGATTCAGTACTTC | CASSLGLGGIQYF
. | TRBJ2-1 | TRBV30 | . | TGTGCCTGGAGTGTACCTGGCGTATACAATGAGCAGTTCTTC | CAWSVPGVYNEQFF
few | TRBJ2-1 | TRBV9 | . | TGTGCCAGCAGCGTAGTGGCGACCCCCTACAATGAGCAGTTCTTC | CASSVVATPYNEQFF
. | TRBJ2-7 | TRBV27 | . | TGTGCCAGCAGTTACTCAGGCGGAGCCTACGAGCAGTACTTC | CASSYSGGAYEQYF
. | TRBJ2-7 | TRBV28 | . | TGTGCCAGCAGTTTAATCTCCTACGAGCAGTACTTC | CASSLISYEQYF
. | TRBJ2-2 | TRBV30 | TRBD2 | TGTGCCTGGAGTCCGATCTGGAGGGAGGGGCCCTACACCGGGGAGCTGTTTTTT | CAWSPIWREGPYTGELFF
. | TRBJ1-2 | TRBV29-1 | . | TGCAGCGTTGAATCCCTGGCAGGAAAAATTTATGGCTACACCTTC | CSVESLAGKIYGYTF
once | TRBJ2-2 | TRBV6-1 | . | TGTGCCACCCCATCGTGGGGACCGAACACCGGGGAGCTGTTTTTT | CATPSWGPNTGELFF
few | TRBJ1-4 | TRBV15 | . | TGTGCCACCAGCAGAGGGTCGACAGCAACTAATGAAAAACTGTTTTTT | CATSRGSTATNEKLFF
. | TRBJ2-7 | TRBV7-2 | . | TGTGCCAGCAGCTTAACGGGATACGAGCAGTACTTC | CASSLTGYEQYF
. | TRBJ2-1 | TRBV11-1 | . | TGTGCCAGCACCTCCCTCCGATTTACCCGCAATGAGCAGTTCTTC | CASTSLRFTRNEQFF
. | TRBJ2-3 | TRBV30 | . | TGTGCCTGGAGTGTAGACCAGGCGCTCACAGATACGCAGTATTTT | CAWSVDQALTDTQYF
. | TRBJ2-7 | TRBV5-6 | TRBD1 | TGTGCCAGCAGCTCCTATACCGGGACAGGGGGTCCAGGTTCCTACGAGCAGTACTTC | CASSSYTGTGGPGSYEQYF